This T cell receptor beta chain emerged from a study of CD8+CD57+ T cells in acquired aplastic anemia. Background on the study: DNA from sorted CD4+ and CD8+ cells averaged approximately 3.5 ug. Study-wide points: Significant differences in CD8+ Simpson's diversity were not observed between patients and controls.

The template for TCR beta VDJ and CDR3 sequence profiling was genomic DNA. TCRdb reanalysed the reads using MiXCR and keeps one entry per CDR3 protein. Of about 170,000 distinct CDR3 sequences in the sample, about 64% were seen once. In its sample, this clonotype was seen a few times. The antigen remains undetermined. This CDR3 has 14 amino acids. The V gene lost 4 bases and the J gene lost 4 bases, with 15 bases spanning the gap. The germline V gene encodes CDR1 DFQATT and CDR2 SNEGSKA (reference sequence). The sample comprised sorted CD4+, CD8+, or CD8+CD57+ T cells (not recorded which) from PBMCs. This TCR came from a human donor in good health. The chain links TRBV20-1 to TRBJ2-3; D possibly uses TRBD1 or TRBD2 (7 bases each). CDR3 amino acids: CSANPGGAPDTQYF. The CDR3 DNA sequence: TGCAGTGCTAACCCAGGGGGGGCCCCAGATACGCAGTATTTT.